These 11 T cell receptor beta chains originate from one sample sequenced in a study of blood T cell repertoires in COVID-19. Here immunoSEQ multiplex PCR was the method, and the copy in TCRdb shows in-frame clones only, minus some. The data contain 250,000 to 300,000 clones, about 90% of them singletons. The specimen was peripheral blood. The receptor source for this set is a woman aged 25 to 39 with COVID-19, enrolled during active disease.

This clone was found once. The chain links TRBV7-6 to TRBJ2-2, with TRBD2 identical over 12 bases. The CDR3 has 18 amino acids. Trimming removed 1 base from V and 0 bases from J; junction bases left unmatched: 3. Germline CDR1 and CDR2: SGHVS and FNYEAQ. Here the CDR3 reads CASSLESSGGANTGELFF. The CDR3 nucleotides are TGTGCCAGCAGCTTAGAGTCTAGCGGGGGGGCGAACACCGGGGAGCTGTTTTTT.

V usage is TRBV6-4 and J usage is TRBJ2-7; TRBD1 matches 8 bases. Germline V gene sequence: CDR1 MRHNA, CDR2 SNTAGT. The CDR3 contains 16 residues. The trim removed 6 bases at V and 6 bases at J, leaving 16 bases unmatched. The CDR3 region has the DNA TGTGCCAGCAGCTATCAAAGCCGGGACAGGTCTCTCGAGCAGTACTTC. This codes for CASSYQSRDRSLEQYF.

This chain uses TRBV6-5 with TRBJ2-1; 10 positions agree with TRBD1. V shed 5 bases, J shed 1 base, and the junction held 2 bases outside the gene matches. The CDR3 sequence is 15 residues long. The germline V gene encodes CDR1 MNHEY and CDR2 SVGAGI. In DNA form, the CDR3 reads TGTGCCAGCAGTCGGACAGGGGGATCCTACAATGAGCAGTTCTTC. As protein: CASSRTGGSYNEQFF.

This chain links TRBV6-5 with TRBJ2-7, with 8 bases identical to TRBD1. CDR3 length: 15 amino acids. Losses at the gene ends were 3 bases for V and 3 bases for J; bases not matched to a gene: 7. Germline assignment: CDR1 MNHEY and CDR2 SVGAGI. The CDR3 region has the DNA TGTGCCAGCAGTTATTCGCGACAGGGGAGCTACGAGCAGTACTTC. Residues: CASSYSRQGSYEQYF.

This chain connects TRBV6-5 to TRBJ1-2, with a possible D match to TRBD1 (5 bases). This CDR3 has 15 amino acids. V dropped 6 bases and J dropped 9 bases, with 23 bases sitting between them. Germline lookup yields CDR1 MNHEY and CDR2 SVGAGI. In DNA form, the CDR3 reads TGTGCCAGCAGGGACGGACATACCCTTAGGACGAGCTACACCTTC. The encoded protein is CASRDGHTLRTSYTF.

V and J are TRBV19 and TRBJ1-3, with TRBD1 as a possible D gene (6 bases). Trimming left V 7 bases short and J 3 bases short, with 28 bases between. CDR1 LNHDA and CDR2 SQIVND come from the germline V gene (reference sequence). The CDR3 consists of 19 residues. The CDR3 reads CASIRSQGPGQRSGNTIYF. CDR3 nucleotide sequence: TGTGCCAGTATTCGGTCGCAGGGACCCGGACAGCGGAGTGGAAACACCATATATTTT.

As concerns this clone: This specimen includes other DNA sequences encoding the same CDR3. This rearrangement joins TRBV9 to TRBJ2-7; 7 bases are a match to TRBD1. This CDR3 has 14 amino acids. Germline assignment: CDR1 SGDLS and CDR2 YYNGEE. Trimming took 0 bases from V and 3 from J; bases not matched to a gene: 3. The CDR3, as DNA: TGTGCCAGCAGCGTAGGATCAGGGGGCTACGAGCAGTACTTC. This encodes CASSVGSGGYEQYF.

V gene TRBV5-6 combines with J gene TRBJ1-4, with a weak D call TRBD1 (6 bases). V lost 1 base to trimming and J lost 6 bases, with 13 bases between them. Looked up from germline, CDR1 is SGHDT and CDR2 is YYEEEE. The CDR3 totals 15 residues. CDR3: CASSLLGANDEKLFF. In DNA form, the CDR3 reads TGTGCCAGCAGCTTGTTGGGGGCGAACGATGAAAAACTGTTTTTT.

This chain's CDR3 is CASSLRGQGQNGYTF. The CDR3 nucleotides read TGTGCCAGCAGTTTAAGGGGACAGGGACAAAATGGCTACACCTTC. The chain combines TRBV27 with TRBJ1-2; TRBD1 aligns across 9 bases. The junction had 7 bases not matched to a gene; V was cut back by 2 bases and J by 6 bases. The CDR3 runs 15 residues. CDR1 MNHEY and CDR2 SMNVEV come from the germline V gene (reference sequence).

The chain combines TRBV7-6 with TRBJ2-5, with D possibly being TRBD1 (6 bases). The germline V gene encodes CDR1 SGHVS and CDR2 FNYEAQ. This CDR3 is 16 amino acids long. V was shortened by 4 bases and J by 4 bases, with 19 bases between the two germline ends. The CDR3 bases are TGTGCCAGCAGCTCCATCCTCCGTGGGGGCAGAGAGACCCAGTACTTC. It yields the protein CASSSILRGGRETQYF.

The rearrangement joins TRBV27 to TRBJ2-3; 9 bases are a match to TRBD2. CDR1 and CDR2 (germline): MNHEY, SMNVEV (reference sequence). Unmatched junction bases numbered 10, after V lost 6 bases and J lost 3 bases. There are 16 residues in the CDR3. CDR3 amino acids: CASSLLAGITTDTQYF. Here the CDR3 DNA reads TGTGCCAGCAGCCTCCTAGCGGGGATAACTACAGATACGCAGTATTTT.